This T cell receptor (beta chain) was observed in a study of neurological immune-mediated disorders (dated by TCRdb to about 2019). With respect to the entire study: Among the approximately 34 multiple sclerosis patients, relapsing-remitting MS was present in approximately 31 and secondary progressive MS was present in 3. Peripheral blood TCR-beta repertoires from HTLV-I-associated myelopathy (HAM/TSP) patients, multiple sclerosis patients and healthy controls were compared by UMI-based sequencing. Alongside PBMC samples, the set of 106 TCR-beta libraries contained longitudinal samples, technical triplicates, and paired CD4+ and CD8+ T-cell subsets that had been sorted. The cohort was made up of some 70 subjects, consisting of some 15 HAM/TSP patients, about 34 multiple sclerosis patients and around 20 healthy controls.

To synthesize cDNA, template-switch 5'RACE was performed with a primer carrying a 10-nucleotide random unique molecular identifier so that each TCR transcript was tagged. Every sequencing run covered 15-18 subjects and yielded more than 170 million TCR-beta sequences. The RNeasy kit was used for extraction of total RNA. Using the KAPA Real-time Library Amplification kit, TCR-beta VDJ regions were amplified with primers for the TCR constant region and the 5'RACE anchor. Sample indexes and Illumina adaptors were added in a first PCR, and a second PCR then increased library yield. After Ampure bead purification, the TCR product of roughly 650 bp was size-selected on a 2% E-gel SizeSelection system. Library quality was checked on a Bioanalyzer, concentration was measured with Qubit, and libraries were quantified with the Kapa Library Quantification kit before pooling. Libraries were sequenced paired-end 2 x 150 bp on an Illumina HiSeq 2500. To increase sequence diversity, roughly 24-30% phiX was spiked into each library pool. Concerning the study's data processing: The UMI-based MiGEC pipeline processed quality-filtered reads and removed over 80% of raw TCR sequences during error correction. IMGT germline references were used for aligning VDJ genes, and each clonotype was defined as a unique CDR3 amino acid sequence together with its V-J genes. Clonal expansion, Shannon diversity, and CDR3 relatedness (CalcPairwiseDistances, ClusterSamples) were evaluated with VDJtools, and phylogenetic trees were built with CLCbio workbench. Expanded clones were defined as having at least 8 unique UMIs, based on coefficient-of-variation modelling across technical triplicates. Through fastp at Q25 and MiXCR, TCRdb rebuilt clones from the public reads, retaining in-frame beta chains. Each record represents a unique CDR3 protein, reported with the most common genes and DNA among its rows. TCRdb, rather than the study authors, made the V and J calls. Here the sample has 55,000 to 75,000 distinct CDR3 sequences; about 2.5% occur a single time. Of the sample, around 3% falls within the top ten clones.

Points the paper makes about the study in general: No clinical or MRI features were associated with the MS cluster, and the authors said that larger cohorts are needed. The highest TCR clonal expansion was observed in HAM/TSP patients, whereas the lowest was observed in MS patients, even when compared with healthy controls. Across subjects, expanded clones never shared an identical CDR3 amino acid sequence, which suggests that the TCR-beta repertoires in every group were private. Repertoires from 18 of 34 MS patients were grouped by phylogenetic analysis into a cluster of related CDR3 sequences, suggesting a possible repertoire-level signature.

This clonotype has a count of ten or more. Its antigen remains unidentified. Per-base qualities were not stored, and no clone one base away is much larger. CDR1 SGHRS and CDR2 YFSETQ are derived from the germline V gene. From cysteine to phenylalanine, the CDR3 is 16 amino acids long. The only DNA kept is the CDR3, 48 bases in frame from the first base. V loses 3 bases of germline sequence and J loses 9 bases, and the interval between the two ends is 25 bases. Libraries from unsorted PBMCs were made from 2 million PBMCs kept in RNAlater at -80 degrees C until RNA extraction. The multiple sclerosis patients were enrolled in a US clinical protocol that used magnetic resonance imaging to evaluate disease progression. Peripheral blood was subjected to Ficoll-Hypaque density gradient centrifugation to isolate PBMCs, which were then cryopreserved in liquid nitrogen.

The rearrangement combines TRBV5-1 with TRBJ2-7; the D match is possibly TRBD1 or TRBD2, with 5 bases aligned in each. Specimen: PBMCs. The clonotype comes from a man aged 50 to 59 with multiple sclerosis. The CDR3 is CASSSGLFDPQSRQYF. The bases read TGCGCCAGCAGCTCGGGGCTCTTTGACCCCCAATCACGGCAGTACTTC.